This T cell receptor beta chain stems from a study of metastatic and nonmetastatic thyroid tumors. Regarding the study as a whole: In blood and tumor, TCR beta diversity was reportedly significantly higher in malignant thyroid tumors than in benign nodules.

V lost 4 bases and J lost 7, with 10 bases in between. CDR1 is MNHEY, CDR2 SVGEGT, per germline. The CDR3 consists of 13 residues. All patients reached thyroid surgery having received no treatment beforehand. Study processing details: Differences in CDR3 between clinicopathological groups were drawn on to build a classifier intended to discriminate distant-metastatic papillary thyroid cancer patients. From the PCR reads, TCRdb re-called clones with MiXCR. The V and J calls reflect TCRdb's pipeline rather than the authors' work. The data hold around 19,000 clones, with approximately 10% observed a single time. In this sample, this clone is medium-sized. Its antigen remains unidentified.

Sequenced input: blood. This sequence was found in a female donor with papillary thyroid cancer or a benign thyroid nodule (not recorded which). Some clones in this sample may be carry-over from other donors' samples. V usage is TRBV6-2 or TRBV6-3 and J usage is TRBJ2-2; tentative D call: TRBD2 (5 bases). CDR3 in amino acids: CASSLTRGGELFF. CDR3 DNA sequence: TGTGCCAGCAGTTTGACTCGGGGCGGGGAGCTGTTTTTT.